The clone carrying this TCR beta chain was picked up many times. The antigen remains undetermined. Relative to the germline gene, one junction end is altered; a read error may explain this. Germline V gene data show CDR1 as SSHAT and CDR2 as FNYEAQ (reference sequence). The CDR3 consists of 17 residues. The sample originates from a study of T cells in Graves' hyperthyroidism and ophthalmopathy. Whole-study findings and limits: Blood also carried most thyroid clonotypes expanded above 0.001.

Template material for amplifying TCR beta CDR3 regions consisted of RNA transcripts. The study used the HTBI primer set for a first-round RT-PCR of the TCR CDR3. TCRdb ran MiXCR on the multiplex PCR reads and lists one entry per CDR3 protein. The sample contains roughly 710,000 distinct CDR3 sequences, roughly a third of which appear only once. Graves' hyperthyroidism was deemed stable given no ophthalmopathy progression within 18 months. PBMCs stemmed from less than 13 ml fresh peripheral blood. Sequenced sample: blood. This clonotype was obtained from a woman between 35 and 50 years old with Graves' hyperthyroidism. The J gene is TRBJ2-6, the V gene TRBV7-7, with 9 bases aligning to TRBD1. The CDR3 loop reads CASSSGTGYAGANVLTF. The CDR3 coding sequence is TGTGCTAGCAGCTCCGGGACAGGGTACGCTGGGGCCAACGTCCTGACTTTC.